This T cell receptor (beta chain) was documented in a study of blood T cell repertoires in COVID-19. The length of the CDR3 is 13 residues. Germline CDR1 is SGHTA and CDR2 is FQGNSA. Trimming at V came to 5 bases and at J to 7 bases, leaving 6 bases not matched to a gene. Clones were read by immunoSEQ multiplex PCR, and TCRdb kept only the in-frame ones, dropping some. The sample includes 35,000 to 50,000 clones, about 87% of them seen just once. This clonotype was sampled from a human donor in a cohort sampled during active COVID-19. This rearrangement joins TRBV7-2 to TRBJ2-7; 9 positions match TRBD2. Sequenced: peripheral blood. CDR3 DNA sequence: TGTGCCAGCAGCGGAAATAGCGGGGGAGAGCAGTACTTC. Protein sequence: CASSGNSGGEQYF.